The next 7 T cell receptor beta chains were all read from a single sample in a study of CXCR3-negative and CXCR3-positive naive CD8 T cells. TRB cDNA was prepared as libraries by UMI-labeled 5' RACE. Reprocessing the 5' RACE reads, TCRdb reports a single entry for every CDR3 protein and omits DNA. The sample features tens of thousands of distinct CDR3 sequences, with less than 25% in its top ten. Sequencing was carried out using memory CD8+ T cells from blood. All receptors derive from a human donor in good health. Some clones in this sample may be carry-over from other donors' samples.

The chain joins TRBV12-3 or TRBV12-4 to TRBJ1-4. This CDR3 comprises 17 residues. This CDR3 reads CASRYRGAAATNEKLFF.

The V and J genes are TRBV6-1 and TRBJ1-1. The germline V gene has CDR1 MNHNS and CDR2 SASEGT. CDR3 length: 14 amino acids. The CDR3 protein is CASSEGDERTEAFF.

This chain connects TRBV29-1 to TRBJ1-5; TCRdb lists TRBD1, though no DNA is available to test this call. The germline CDR1 and CDR2 sequences are SQVTM and ANQGSEA. This CDR3 region has 17 residues. CDR3 amino acids: CSVVLRDREYSNQPQHF. Complete variable domain (other parts from reference TRBV29-1 and TRBJ1-5): SAVISQKPSRDICQRGTSLTIQCQVDSQVTMMFWYRQQPGQSLTLIATANQGSEATYESGFVIDKFPISRPNLTFSTLTVSNMSPEDSSIYLCSVVLRDREYSNQPQHFGDGTRLSIL.

The V call is TRBV12-3 or TRBV12-4, the J call TRBJ2-1; TCRdb's D call of TRBD1 is untestable without DNA. The CDR3 contains 15 residues. CDR3 sequence: CASSFPQGARNEQFF.

Here the CDR3 reads CSARGGGDTEAFF. The chain uses TRBV20-1 and TRBJ1-1; TCRdb outputs TRBD1, but without DNA this stays unchecked. Per germline, CDR1 DFQATT and CDR2 SNEGSKA (reference sequence). This CDR3 comprises 13 residues.

The chain uses TRBV7-9 and TRBJ2-5; TCRdb outputs TRBD1, but without DNA this stays unchecked. CDR3 length: 14 amino acids. Per the germline V gene, CDR1 is SEHNR and CDR2 is FQNEAQ (reference sequence). CDR3 protein: CASSPRPREETQYF.

The chain has TRBV12-3 or TRBV12-4 and TRBJ1-4; no DNA is available, so the TRBD1 call from TCRdb remains unchecked. The CDR3 has 14 amino acids. The CDR3: CASTRQGANEKLFF.